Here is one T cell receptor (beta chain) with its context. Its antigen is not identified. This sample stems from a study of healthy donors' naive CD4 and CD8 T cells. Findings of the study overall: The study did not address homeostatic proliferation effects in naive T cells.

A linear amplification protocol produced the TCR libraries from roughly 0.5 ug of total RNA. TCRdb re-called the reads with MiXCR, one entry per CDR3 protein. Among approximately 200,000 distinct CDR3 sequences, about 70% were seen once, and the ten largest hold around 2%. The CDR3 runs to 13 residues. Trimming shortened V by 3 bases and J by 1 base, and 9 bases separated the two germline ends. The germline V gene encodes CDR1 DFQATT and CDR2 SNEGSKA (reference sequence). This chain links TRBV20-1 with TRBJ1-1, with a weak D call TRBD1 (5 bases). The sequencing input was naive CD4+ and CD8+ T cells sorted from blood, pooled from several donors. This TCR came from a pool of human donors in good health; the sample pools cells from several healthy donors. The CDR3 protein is CSASSGTNTEAFF. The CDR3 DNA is TGCAGTGCTAGTAGCGGGACGAACACTGAAGCTTTCTTT.